This entry lists 20 T cell receptor beta chains sequenced from one sample in a study of Ad26.COV2.S vaccination and SARS-CoV-2 variants. Sequencing used immunoSEQ multiplex PCR; TCRdb keeps in-frame clones, though not all of them. The sample has some 400,000 clones; about 88% are singletons. The treatment here: 15 to 20 received Ad26.COV2.S at low or high dose, single or two shots; about 5 received placebo; per-sample allocation not given. Material that was analyzed had been drawn on day 63 after the first vaccine or placebo injection. Sequenced here: peripheral blood, sampled in a trial of Ad26.COV2.S vaccine versus placebo. The receptors shown here come from a person aged 18-60 years who received the Ad26.COV2.S COVID-19 vaccine or a placebo.

The rearrangement links TRBV11-3 to TRBJ1-1; no clear D. The V gene's germline CDR1 is SGHNT and CDR2 YENEEA. Trimming shortened V by 0 bases and J by 4 bases, and 6 bases separated the two germline ends. This CDR3 contains 13 residues. The CDR3 spells CASSLDFSTEAFF. CDR3 nucleotides: TGTGCCAGCAGCTTAGATTTTAGCACTGAAGCTTTCTTT. The entire variable domain, with the rest obtained from reference TRBV11-3 and TRBJ1-1, is as follows: EAGVVQSPRYKIIEKKQPVAFWCNPISGHNTLYWYLQNLGQGPELLIRYENEEAVDDSQLPKDRFSAERLKGVDSTLKIQPAELGDSAVYLCASSLDFSTEAFFGQGTRLTVV.

V usage is TRBV7-9 and J usage is TRBJ2-6, with 7 bases identical to TRBD1. Germline CDR1 reads SEHNR; CDR2 reads FQNEAQ (reference sequence). This CDR3 has 16 amino acids. V shed 7 bases, J shed 1 base, and the junction held 7 bases outside the gene matches. In DNA, the CDR3 is TGTGCCAGCACCCCGGACAGGTTGTCTGGGGCCAACGTCCTGACTTTC. Amino acids: CASTPDRLSGANVLTF.

The chain combines TRBV3-1 (or the pseudogene TRBV3-2) with TRBJ1-1; no clear D gene. CDR3 length: 14 amino acids. V was clipped by 4 bases and J by 1 base, with 10 bases between them. The germline V gene encodes CDR1 LGHDT and CDR2 YNNKEL (reference sequence). CDR3 in DNA: TGTGCCAGCAGCCCTATGACCCAGAACACTGAAGCTTTCTTT. It yields the protein CASSPMTQNTEAFF.

The chain joins TRBV10-3 to TRBJ2-1, with 8 bases identical to TRBD2. The CDR3 loop spans 14 amino acids. V was pared by 7 bases and J by 8 bases, with 10 bases of the junction left unmatched. Germline V lookup: CDR1 ENHRY, CDR2 SYGVKD. This CDR3 is CAITSSGALDEQFF. DNA for the CDR3: TGTGCCATCACTAGTAGCGGGGCCTTGGATGAGCAGTTCTTC.

The V call is TRBV6-5, the J call TRBJ2-5; no reliable D call. Germline V CDR1 and CDR2: MNHEY, SVGAGI. V was pared by 2 bases and J by 6 bases, with 10 bases between. There are 13 residues in the CDR3. The CDR3 DNA follows: TGTGCCAGCAGTTACGGGCGGCAGCAGACCCAGTACTTC. Translated: CASSYGRQQTQYF.

This clone was observed a few times. This chain connects TRBV3-1 (or the pseudogene TRBV3-2) to TRBJ1-6, with TRBD1 matching 7 bases. The V gene end was trimmed by 3 bases and the J gene end by 10 bases; junction bases not matched to a gene: 6. CDR3 length equals 14 residues. In germline, CDR1 is LGHDT, CDR2 YNNKEL (reference sequence). DNA of the CDR3: TGTGCCAGCAGCCAGTCGACAGGGCGGTCACCCCTCCACTTT. This sequence encodes CASSQSTGRSPLHF.

This chain links TRBV27 with TRBJ2-7; unclear D gene. V was trimmed by 3 bases and J by 2 bases, leaving 11 bases between them. The CDR3 covers 14 residues. Germline CDR1 and CDR2: MNHEY and SMNVEV (reference sequence). The CDR3 spells CASSLTPTTYEQYF. The DNA of the CDR3 is TGTGCCAGCAGTTTGACCCCTACCACCTACGAGCAGTACTTC.

The chain combines TRBV19 with TRBJ1-5; D gene uncertain. Germline CDR1 is LNHDA and CDR2 is SQIVND (reference sequence). The V end was cut by 3 bases, the J end by 7 bases, with 13 bases between. This CDR3 has 14 residues. Written as DNA, the CDR3 is TGTGCCAGTAGTATTTCCAGCGGGGAACAGCCCCAGCATTTT. This encodes CASSISSGEQPQHF.

The rearrangement links TRBV1 to TRBJ1-5. TRBV1 is classified as a pseudogene. The CDR3 covers 18 residues. CDR3 bases: TGCACCAGCAGCCAAGTGCTTCCACCCCATGGGAGCAATCAGCCCCAGCATTTT. Protein sequence: CTSSQVLPPHGSNQPQHF.

The chain recombines TRBV19 with TRBJ1-1, with D possibly TRBD1 on 5 matching bases. Germline CDR1 is LNHDA and CDR2 is SQIVND (reference sequence). The CDR3 contains 14 residues. V lost 7 bases and J 1 base, leaving 13 bases between the germline ends. DNA for the CDR3: TGTGCCAGTATGGGGAGGGGCAAGAACACTGAAGCTTTCTTT. This sequence encodes CASMGRGKNTEAFF. Looking up the rest from reference TRBV19 and TRBJ1-1 gives the full variable domain: DGGITQSPKYLFRKEGQNVTLSCEQNLNHDAMYWYRQDPGQGLRLIYYSQIVNDFQKGDIAEGYSVSREKKESFPLTVTSAQKNPTAFYLCASMGRGKNTEAFFGQGTRLTVV.

The CDR3 reads CASSRTGLQYNEQFF. The CDR3 bases are TGTGCCAGCAGCCGCACGGGACTACAATACAATGAGCAGTTCTTC. This chain joins TRBV14 and TRBJ2-1, with TRBD2 matching 7 bases. V lost 4 bases and J lost 4; bases outside the gene matches: 7. This CDR3 spans 15 amino acids. Germline V gene lookup returns CDR1 SGHDN and CDR2 FVKESK.

The V gene is TRBV18, the J gene TRBJ2-7, with D possibly TRBD2 on 6 matching bases. V was pared by 2 bases and J by 5 bases, with 10 bases between. This CDR3 has 13 amino acids. CDR1 is KGHSH, CDR2 LQKENI, per germline. CDR3 nucleotide sequence: TGTGCCAGCTCACCAGTACTAGCTAACGAGCAGTACTTC. The encoded protein is CASSPVLANEQYF.

The chain is built from TRBV24-1 and TRBJ2-3; 9 nucleotides agree with TRBD2. Per germline, CDR1 KGHDR and CDR2 SFDVKD. Germline trimming cut 2 bases from V and 5 bases from J; bases unmatched to any gene: 7. The CDR3 contains 16 residues. CDR3 sequence (DNA): TGTGCCACCAGTGATTGGCGGGAGGGCCAGAAAGATACGCAGTATTTT. This translates into CATSDWREGQKDTQYF.

The V and J genes are TRBV7-9 and TRBJ1-4, with D perhaps matching TRBD1 (6 bases). The V gene lost 4 bases and the J gene lost 8 bases, with 11 bases spanning the gap. This CDR3 has 13 amino acids. Germline V CDR1 and CDR2: SEHNR, FQNEAQ (reference sequence). CDR3 nucleotide sequence: TGTGCCAGCAGCTGGGACATGGGGGAAAAACTGTTTTTT. Translating gives CASSWDMGEKLFF.

The V call is TRBV3-1 (or the pseudogene TRBV3-2), the J call TRBJ2-3; D ambiguous. Between the trimmed V and J ends, which lost 0 bases and 5 bases, there was a span of 18 bases. Germline V lookup: CDR1 LGHDT, CDR2 YNNKEL (reference sequence). The CDR3 runs to 17 residues. The CDR3 loop is CASSQDSPATRRDTQYF. CDR3 bases: TGTGCCAGCAGCCAAGATTCCCCTGCGACGCGTAGAGATACGCAGTATTTT.

With respect to this clone: Other DNA sequences from this sample encode an identical CDR3 as well. The chain joins TRBV30 to TRBJ1-2; D is perhaps TRBD1 (5 bases). The germline CDR1 and CDR2 sequences are GTSNPN and SVGIG (reference sequence). Trimming took off 0 bases at V and 7 bases at J, with 9 bases between the two ends. CDR3 size: 12 residues. The CDR3 DNA reads TGTGCCTGGAGTGTAACAGGAGGTGGCTACACCTTC. Amino acid sequence: CAWSVTGGGYTF.

J is TRBJ2-5 and V is TRBV3-1 (or the pseudogene TRBV3-2); tentatively, D is TRBD1 (5 bases). CDR1 and CDR2 (germline): LGHDT, YNNKEL (reference sequence). CDR3 length equals 14 residues. The V end was cut by 0 bases, the J end by 7 bases, with 12 bases between. CDR3 in DNA: TGTGCCAGCAGCCAAGATACGCAGGGATTGACCCAGTACTTC. As protein: CASSQDTQGLTQYF.

This clone was picked up a small number of times. The V call is TRBV28, the J call TRBJ2-5; the D gene is possibly TRBD1 (6 bases). The V end lost 5 bases, the J end lost 5 bases, and 21 bases lay between the germline ends. The CDR3 extends over 16 amino acids. Germline V CDR1 and CDR2: MDHEN, SYDVKM. The CDR3 reads CASSPTGPHPTETQYF. The CDR3 DNA sequence: TGTGCCAGCAGTCCGACAGGACCCCATCCTACGGAGACCCAGTACTTC.

The chain joins TRBV11-2 to TRBJ1-1, with D perhaps TRBD1 (5 bases). This CDR3 is built from 14 residues. Germline values: CDR1 SGHAT, CDR2 FQNNGV. V lost 4 bases and J 2 bases, leaving 11 bases between the germline ends. CDR3 coding DNA: TGTGCCAGCAGCTCCTTGACAGTCAACACTGAAGCTTTCTTT. Amino acid sequence: CASSSLTVNTEAFF.

The rearrangement uses TRBV11-3 and TRBJ2-1, with 11 nucleotides matching TRBD2. J gave up 4 bases and V 5 bases, and 16 bases lay outside the gene matches. The CDR3 runs 19 residues. Germline V gene lookup returns CDR1 SGHNT and CDR2 YENEEA. The CDR3 protein is CASSPRGLAEPTAYNEQFF. In nucleotides, the CDR3 is TGTGCCAGCAGCCCCCGGGGACTAGCGGAGCCCACCGCGTACAATGAGCAGTTCTTC.